This T cell receptor beta chain comes out of a study of vaccination effects on CD4 cells after COVID-19. Broader study findings: Only a single clone (1 of 255 vaccine-induced clones in healthy vaccinees) cross-reacted with common cold coronaviruses. Whether induced by infection or by vaccine, clones showed marked clonal contraction late after vaccination.

Method: immunoSEQ multiplex PCR; TCRdb's copy keeps in-frame clones and lacks some. The sample yields 35,000 to 50,000 clones, roughly 70% seen once. The CDR3 consists of 14 residues. Germline values: CDR1 MDHEN, CDR2 SYDVKM. Trimming took 2 bases from V and 4 from J, leaving 11 bases between them. Before sequencing took place, the ViraFEST assay used viral peptide pools to expand antigen-specific CD4+ T cells. CD4+ T cells were isolated after 10 days of culture. Testing of the vaccine recipients showed negative nucleocapsid antibodies and no prior SARS-CoV-2 infection. Half the medium was swapped for IL-2 medium on days 3 and 7. In its sample, this clone was seen a few times. No antigen is known for it.

Sequencing was performed on CD4+ T cells from PBMCs cultured with HCoV-OC43 spike peptides, taken before COVID-19 vaccination. Subset denoted: HCoV-OC43 spike overlapping peptide pool stimulation. The clonotype comes from a human donor who received a COVID-19 vaccine. The J gene is TRBJ1-2, the V gene TRBV28, with D unclear. The CDR3 DNA sequence: TGTGCCAGCAGTTTAATGTTCCAGGCCTATGGCTACACCTTC. Its protein is CASSLMFQAYGYTF.